The rows below give T cell receptor beta chains drawn from one sample of a study of shared clonotypes between healthy human individuals. Clones were sequenced by immunoSEQ multiplex PCR, and TCRdb holds only the in-frame ones, with some missing. Altogether roughly 500,000 clones are present, about 96% being singletons, with the ten largest covering about 0.068%. Sequencing used naive CD4+ T cells sorted from blood. The receptors were sampled from a woman between 25 and 40 years old in good health. The CDR3 runs from the conserved cysteine through the conserved F or W. The D gene is left open where the match is weak.

d_gene,v_gene,CDR3aa
TRBD1,TRBV10-3,CAISGSGQANSYNEQFF
TRBD1,TRBV28,CASKVTGVGYTF
TRBD2,TRBV5-1,CASNPGPLAGASYEQYF
NA,TRBV7-2,CASSPQAYGYTF
NA,TRBV6-6,CASSSLANAFF
NA,TRBV5-1,CASSLATDSYEQYF
TRBD1,TRBV11-2,CASSLLYTGANEQFF
TRBD2,TRBV10-2,CASRETAGGSHSYNEQFF
NA,TRBV21-1,CASGQGSWGF
TRBD1,TRBV10-2,CASRLGGVGGQETQYF
NA,TRBV18,CASSPPAPRHYEQYF
NA,TRBV21-1,CASSIRQEQYF
NA,TRBV30,CAWSTAGNTIYF
TRBD1,TRBV18,CASSPSRDRLTGELFF
NA,TRBV28,CASSSRRTQHF
NA,TRBV30,CAWGNQETQYF
NA,TRBV7-6,CASSFGGGGTEAFF
NA,TRBV5-1,CASSLVQREGYTF